Below, 6 T cell receptor beta chains from the same sample are listed, as sequenced in a study of cytomegalovirus exposure and HLA in healthy donors. Researchers ran the PCR with 60 Vbeta and 13 Jbeta primers. Only in-frame clones appear in the TCRdb table, and some are missing; sequencing was by immunoSEQ multiplex PCR. Of some 200,000 clones listed, 82% are singletons. Sequenced: PBMCs. All receptors come from a woman under 30 in good health and CMV-seronegative.

This clone was counted a few times. V gene TRBV9 combines with J gene TRBJ2-7; TRBD1 agrees at 12 bases. The junction had 7 bases not matched to a gene; V was cut back by 2 bases and J by 7 bases. CDR1 and CDR2 from the germline V gene are SGDLS and YYNGEE. This CDR3 contains 15 residues. The CDR3 DNA follows: TGTGCCAGCAGCGTTCGGGACAGGGGGCTTGGGGAGCAGTACTTC. This translates into CASSVRDRGLGEQYF.

The chain employs TRBV18 and TRBJ1-6, with TRBD1 matching over 7 bases. From germline, CDR1 is KGHSH and CDR2 LQKENI. V was pared by 3 bases and J by 10 bases, with 9 bases of the junction left unmatched. The CDR3 is 15 amino acids. The CDR3 protein is CASSPVQGVESPLHF. The CDR3 bases are TGTGCCAGCTCACCGGTCCAGGGGGTCGAGTCACCCCTCCACTTT.

The V call is TRBV12-5, the J call TRBJ1-1; possibly TRBD1 for D (6 bases). Germline CDR1 and CDR2: LGHNT and FRNRAP. The CDR3 extends over 9 amino acids. V was trimmed by 11 bases and J by 11 bases, leaving 12 bases between them. CDR3 DNA: TGTGCTCCTCAGGGGAAGGCTTTCTTT. This encodes CAPQGKAFF.

This clone was observed a single time. V is TRBV6-5 and J is TRBJ2-3, with D possibly matching TRBD2 (5 bases). Germline CDR1 reads MNHEY; CDR2 reads SVGAGI. With 6 bases removed from V and 1 base from J, the gap between germline ends came to 14 bases. This CDR3 contains 15 residues. Written as DNA, the CDR3 is TGTGCCAGCAGGACGACGGACTGGGGCACAGATACGCAGTATTTT. Translated: CASRTTDWGTDTQYF.

The rearrangement uses TRBV18 and TRBJ1-4; 8 bases align to TRBD1. The germline CDR1 and CDR2 sequences are KGHSH and LQKENI. Trimming removed 4 bases from V and 8 bases from J; junction bases left unmatched: 12. The CDR3 is 16 amino acids. In DNA, the CDR3 is TGTGCCAGCTCACACCTCGGTTCCGGACAGGGCGAAAAACTGTTTTTT. It specifies CASSHLGSGQGEKLFF.

This clone occurred a few times. This chain uses TRBV6-5 with TRBJ1-1; tentative D call: TRBD1 (5 bases). Germline loops: CDR1 MNHEY, CDR2 SVGAGI. The V end was cut by 2 bases, the J end by 4 bases, with 17 bases between. This CDR3 is built from 16 residues. The CDR3 coding sequence is TGTGCCAGCAGTTACACGACTTTCGCGGGGGGCACTGAAGCTTTCTTT. Protein: CASSYTTFAGGTEAFF.